This T cell receptor (beta chain) emerged from a study of T cells in Graves' hyperthyroidism and ophthalmopathy. CDR1 and CDR2 (germline): DFQATT, SNEGSKA (reference sequence). This CDR3 comprises 15 residues. Losses at the gene ends were 6 bases for V and 2 bases for J; bases not matched to a gene: 9. TCR beta CDR3 regions were amplified from RNA. First-round RT-PCR with HTBI primers amplified the TCR CDR3 region. TCRdb analysed the multiplex PCR reads with MiXCR anew, one entry per CDR3 protein. This sample carries 600,000 to 700,000 distinct CDR3 sequences, just under 45% of them seen once, and the ten largest clones take roughly 6.5%. This clonotype was found many times. The study based diagnoses on clinical symptoms, serum thyroxine and TRAb, thyroid ultrasound and orbital computed tomography.

This clonotype was sampled from an adult man with Graves' disease, either hyperthyroidism or ophthalmopathy (not recorded which). This chain links TRBV20-1 with TRBJ2-5; 10 nucleotides match TRBD2. The sequencing sample was made of peripheral blood or thyroid tissue (not recorded which). The CDR3 spells CSATRASGSQETQYF. CDR3 DNA: TGCAGTGCAACCAGGGCTAGCGGGAGTCAAGAGACCCAGTACTTC.